One sample yielded the 15 T cell receptor beta chains listed below, sequenced in a study of OX40 agonist ivuxolimab in advanced cancers. TCRdb keeps only in-frame clones here, not all; method: immunoSEQ multiplex PCR. This sample has 75,000 to 80,000 clones, with around 88% found just once. The sample was CD4+ or CD8+ T cells sorted from blood, taken in a trial of the OX40 agonist ivuxolimab. These receptors originate from an adult with an advanced solid tumor such as melanoma, head and neck, liver or kidney cancer.

The chain is built from TRBV11-1 and TRBJ2-4, with 13 bases matching TRBD2. The V segment lost 4 bases and the J segment 2 bases; nucleotides outside the gene matches: 5. CDR1 is SGHAT, CDR2 FQDESV, per germline (reference sequence). There are 17 residues in the CDR3. The CDR3 DNA sequence: TGTGCCAGCAGCTCACCGGGACTAGCGGGGACCAAAAACATTCAGTACTTC. Protein product: CASSSPGLAGTKNIQYF.

V gene TRBV13 combines with J gene TRBJ2-1, with 14 bases aligning to TRBD2. Germline CDR1 PRHDT, CDR2 FYEKMQ (reference sequence). This CDR3 has 14 amino acids. The junction had 3 bases not matched to a gene; V was cut back by 5 bases and J by 9 bases. CDR3 in amino acids: CASSRTSGRTEQFF. The CDR3 region has the DNA TGTGCCAGCAGCCGGACTAGCGGGAGGACTGAGCAGTTCTTC.

This clone was counted a single time. The V and J genes are TRBV5-5 and TRBJ2-7; D uncertain. CDR1 SGHKS and CDR2 YYEKEE come from the germline V gene (reference sequence). The CDR3 runs to 12 residues. V was cut by 0 bases and J by 6 bases, with 7 bases left in between. CDR3 bases: TGTGCCAGCAGCTTGGCTAAACTCGAGCAGTACTTC. The encoded protein is CASSLAKLEQYF.

The rearrangement joins TRBV5-1 to TRBJ2-1; a weak D match, TRBD2 (6 bases). CDR3 length: 14 amino acids. Trimming removed 6 bases at V and 8 bases at J, with 18 bases between. Germline loops: CDR1 SGHRS, CDR2 YFSETQ. The CDR3 sequence: CASTMGRRGDEQFF. The CDR3 DNA reads TGCGCCAGCACCATGGGACGGAGGGGCGATGAGCAGTTCTTC.

The chain couples TRBV7-2 to TRBJ1-5; D gene ambiguous. This CDR3 spans 15 amino acids. V was cut by 3 bases and J by 0 bases, with 9 bases left in between. CDR1 is SGHTA and CDR2 is FQGNSA in the germline V gene. The CDR3 loop is CASSFLAGSNQPQHF. The DNA of the CDR3 is TGTGCCAGCAGCTTTCTGGCAGGTAGCAATCAGCCCCAGCATTTT.

The CDR3 sequence: CASSVGRAGLGGYTF. The CDR3 DNA is TGTGCCAGCAGCGTAGGGAGGGCAGGGTTAGGAGGCTACACCTTC. The chain joins TRBV9 to TRBJ1-2, with a weak D call TRBD1 (5 bases). Between the trimmed V and J ends, which lost 0 bases and 8 bases, there was a span of 17 bases. Germline V gene lookup returns CDR1 SGDLS and CDR2 YYNGEE. The CDR3 is made up of 15 amino acids.

The CDR3 DNA follows: TGTGCCAGCAGCCCGGTAGCGGGAGGCAATGAGCAGTTCTTC. It codes for CASSPVAGGNEQFF. This sequence joins TRBV7-3 and TRBJ2-1; TRBD2 matches 10 bases. After removal of 5 bases from V and 6 bases from J, the junction contained 4 bases not matched to a gene. CDR3 length: 14 amino acids. From germline, CDR1 is SGHTA and CDR2 FQGTGA.

The CDR3 protein is CASSSGPRYEQYF. As DNA, the CDR3 is TGTGCCAGTAGTAGTGGGCCAAGATACGAGCAGTACTTC. The rearrangement joins TRBV19 to TRBJ2-7; D not resolved. From germline, CDR1 is LNHDA and CDR2 SQIVND (reference sequence). This CDR3 is 13 amino acids long. Trimming took off 4 bases at V and 4 bases at J, with 11 bases between the two ends.

This clone was observed a handful of times. The chain couples TRBV30 to TRBJ1-6, with no clear D. CDR1 and CDR2 (germline): GTSNPN, SVGIG (reference sequence). V gave up 1 base and J gave up 8 bases, with 9 bases separating them. This CDR3 spans 13 amino acids. The CDR3 nucleotides are TGTGCCTGGAGTGGTGTAGGTTATTCACCCCTCCACTTT. This encodes CAWSGVGYSPLHF.

The V and J genes are TRBV13 and TRBJ2-1, with D possibly TRBD2 on 5 matching bases. Per the germline V gene, CDR1 is PRHDT and CDR2 is FYEKMQ (reference sequence). Trimming removed 1 base from V and 5 bases from J, with 12 bases in between. CDR3 size: 15 residues. The CDR3 sequence: CASSLAQRRDNEQFF. As DNA, the CDR3 is TGTGCCAGCAGCTTAGCGCAGCGGCGAGACAATGAGCAGTTCTTC.

V is TRBV5-1 and J is TRBJ1-6, with D perhaps matching TRBD1 (5 bases). The CDR3 covers 13 residues. From germline, CDR1 is SGHRS and CDR2 YFSETQ. V lost 4 bases, J lost 8 bases, and 10 bases lay in between. CDR3 DNA sequence: TGCGCCAGCAGCCCTGACAGTTATTCACCCCTCCACTTT. Protein product: CASSPDSYSPLHF.

The V gene is TRBV7-8, the J gene TRBJ2-6; 9 bases map to TRBD1. Germline V CDR1 and CDR2: SGHVS, FQNEAQ. The CDR3 is 19 residues long. V trimming: 5 bases; J trimming: 3 bases; junction bases outside the gene matches: 14. CDR3 region: CASSPGFGTGKGGANVLTF. In nucleotides, the CDR3 is TGTGCCAGCAGCCCCGGCTTCGGGACAGGGAAAGGTGGGGCCAACGTCCTGACTTTC.

The rearrangement joins TRBV6-5 to TRBJ1-5, with D unresolved. Germline CDR1 is MNHEY and CDR2 is SVGAGI. The CDR3 is 15 residues long. Trimming removed 1 base from V and 7 bases from J, with 14 bases in between. For the CDR3, the DNA is TGTGCCAGCAGTTACTACCCCTCTGGAGGACAGCCCCAGCATTTT. Translated: CASSYYPSGGQPQHF.

This clone was observed a single time. The chain carries TRBV6-5 and TRBJ2-7; 8 bases align to TRBD2. The ends lost 6 bases at V and 6 bases at J; junction bases unmatched: 7. Germline-derived CDR1 and CDR2 are MNHEY and SVGAGI. The CDR3 extends over 13 amino acids. The CDR3 spells CASSPQRGSEQYF. The CDR3 DNA follows: TGTGCCAGCAGCCCCCAGCGGGGGAGCGAGCAGTACTTC.

The CDR3 loop reads CASSPAGGIETQYF. The CDR3 coding sequence is TGTGCCAGCTCACCAGCAGGGGGCATAGAGACCCAGTACTTC. The chain recombines TRBV18 with TRBJ2-5, with 8 bases fitting TRBD1. Germline trimming cut 2 bases from V and 4 bases from J; bases unmatched to any gene: 3. This CDR3 has 14 residues. The germline V gene has CDR1 KGHSH and CDR2 LQKENI.